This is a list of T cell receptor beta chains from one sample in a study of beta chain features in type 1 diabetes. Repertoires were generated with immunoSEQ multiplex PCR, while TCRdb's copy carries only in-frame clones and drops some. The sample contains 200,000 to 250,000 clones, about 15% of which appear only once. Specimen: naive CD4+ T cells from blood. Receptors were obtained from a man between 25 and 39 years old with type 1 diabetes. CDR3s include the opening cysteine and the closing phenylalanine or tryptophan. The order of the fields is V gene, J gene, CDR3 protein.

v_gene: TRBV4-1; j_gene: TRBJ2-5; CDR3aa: CASSLGLAGGQETQYF
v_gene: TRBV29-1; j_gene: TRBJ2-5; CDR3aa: CSCRRTGEETQYF
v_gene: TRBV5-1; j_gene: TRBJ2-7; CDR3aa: CASSPGTEGNEQYF
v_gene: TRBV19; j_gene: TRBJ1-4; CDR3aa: CASSMPGQRNEKLFF
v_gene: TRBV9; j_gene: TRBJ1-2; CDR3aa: CASSIGQALNYGYTF
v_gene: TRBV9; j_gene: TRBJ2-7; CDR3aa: CASSVGQGTYEQYF
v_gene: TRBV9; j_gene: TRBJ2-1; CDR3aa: CASSPGGGSSYNEQFF
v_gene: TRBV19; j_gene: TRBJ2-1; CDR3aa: CASSPGQGAFEQFF
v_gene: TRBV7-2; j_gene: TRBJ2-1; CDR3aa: CASSSGASAYNEQFF
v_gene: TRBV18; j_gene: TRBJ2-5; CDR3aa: CASSQISGAETQYF
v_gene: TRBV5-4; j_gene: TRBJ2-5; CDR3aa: CASSLSRVRETQYF
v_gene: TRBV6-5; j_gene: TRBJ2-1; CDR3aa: CASSLLQGVEFF
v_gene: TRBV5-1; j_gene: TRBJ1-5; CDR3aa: CASSLEGDLRNQPQHF
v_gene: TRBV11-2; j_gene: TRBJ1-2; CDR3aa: CASSLEQDTYYGYTF
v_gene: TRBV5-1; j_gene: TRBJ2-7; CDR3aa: CASALGGTSSYEQYF
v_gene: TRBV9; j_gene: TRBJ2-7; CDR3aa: CASSVARLAGEQYF
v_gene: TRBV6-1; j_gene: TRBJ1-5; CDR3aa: CASSVTGVSNQPQHF
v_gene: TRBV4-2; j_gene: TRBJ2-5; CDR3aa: CASSPRQYQETQYF
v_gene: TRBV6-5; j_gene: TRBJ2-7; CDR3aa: CASSYADSSYEQYF
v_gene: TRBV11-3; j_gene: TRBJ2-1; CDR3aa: CASSQRGLTGDEQFF
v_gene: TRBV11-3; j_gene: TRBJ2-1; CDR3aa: CASSLGENEQFF
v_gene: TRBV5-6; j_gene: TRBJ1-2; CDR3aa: CASRLGQLAYGYTF
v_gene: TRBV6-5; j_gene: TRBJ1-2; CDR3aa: CASSYQGSGYTF
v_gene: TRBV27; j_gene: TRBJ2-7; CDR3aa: CASSSPGVVIHEQYF
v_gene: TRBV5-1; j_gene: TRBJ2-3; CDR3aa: CASSPRTSGATDTQYF
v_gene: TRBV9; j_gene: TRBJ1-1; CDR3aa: CASSVTGGGTEAFF
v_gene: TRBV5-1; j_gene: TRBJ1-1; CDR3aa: CASSVQGGGTEAFF
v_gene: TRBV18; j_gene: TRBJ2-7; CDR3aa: CASSPGTMGTGSSGQYF
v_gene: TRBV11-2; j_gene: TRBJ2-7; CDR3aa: CASSLVQGGRDYEQYF
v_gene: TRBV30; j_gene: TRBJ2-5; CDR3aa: CAWSTGQGAIQETQYF
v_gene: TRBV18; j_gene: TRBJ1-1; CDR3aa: CASLQMSKAEAFF
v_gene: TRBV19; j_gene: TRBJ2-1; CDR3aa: CASSDWSEQFF
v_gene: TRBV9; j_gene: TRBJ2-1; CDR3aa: CASSVATREDEQFF
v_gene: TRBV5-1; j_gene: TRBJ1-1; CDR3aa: CASNQGAGTEAFF
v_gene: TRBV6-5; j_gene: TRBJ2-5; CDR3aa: CASSPDRAWETQYF
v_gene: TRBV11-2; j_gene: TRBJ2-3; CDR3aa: CASSGQSTDTQYF
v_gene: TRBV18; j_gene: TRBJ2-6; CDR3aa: CASSLGQDSGANVLTF
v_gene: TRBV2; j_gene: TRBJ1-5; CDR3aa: CASSEARQPQHF
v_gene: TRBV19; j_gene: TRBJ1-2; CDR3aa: CATNGGRGENYGYTF
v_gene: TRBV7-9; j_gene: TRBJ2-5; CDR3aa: CASSQGETQYF
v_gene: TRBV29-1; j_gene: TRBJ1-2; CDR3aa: CSVKTGNHYGYTF
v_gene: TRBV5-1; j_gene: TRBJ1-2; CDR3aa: CASSLGQNNYGYTF
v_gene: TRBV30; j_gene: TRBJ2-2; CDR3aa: CAWSRTERAELFF
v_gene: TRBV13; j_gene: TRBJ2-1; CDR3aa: CASSPPGGRVEQFF
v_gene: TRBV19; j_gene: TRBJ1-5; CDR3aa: CASTERQALANQPQHF
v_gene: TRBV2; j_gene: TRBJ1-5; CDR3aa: CASSVQGYSNQPQHF
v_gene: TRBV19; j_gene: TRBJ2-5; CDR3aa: CASSITWDSQVGTQYF
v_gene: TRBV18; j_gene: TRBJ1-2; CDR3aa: CASSPGTGSYGYTF
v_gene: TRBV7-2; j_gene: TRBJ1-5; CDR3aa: CASSMDRGTGNPQHF
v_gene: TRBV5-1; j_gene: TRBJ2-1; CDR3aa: CASSASLAGVDNEQFF